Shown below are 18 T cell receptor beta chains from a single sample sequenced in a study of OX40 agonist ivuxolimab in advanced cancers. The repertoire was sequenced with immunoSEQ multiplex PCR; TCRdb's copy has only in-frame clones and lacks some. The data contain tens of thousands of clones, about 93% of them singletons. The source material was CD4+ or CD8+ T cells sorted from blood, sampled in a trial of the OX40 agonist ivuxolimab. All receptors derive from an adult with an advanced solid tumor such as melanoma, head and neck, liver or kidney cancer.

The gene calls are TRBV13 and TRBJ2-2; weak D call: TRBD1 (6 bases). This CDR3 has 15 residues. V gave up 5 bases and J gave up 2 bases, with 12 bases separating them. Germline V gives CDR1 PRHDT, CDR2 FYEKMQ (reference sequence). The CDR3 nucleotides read TGTGCCAGCAGCCCCACAGGGATCAACACCGGGGAGCTGTTTTTT. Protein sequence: CASSPTGINTGELFF.

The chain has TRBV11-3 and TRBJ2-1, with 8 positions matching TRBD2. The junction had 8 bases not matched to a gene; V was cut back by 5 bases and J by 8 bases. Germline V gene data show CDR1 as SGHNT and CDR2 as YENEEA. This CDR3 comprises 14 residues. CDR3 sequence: CASSPGGAGDEQFF. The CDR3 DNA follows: TGTGCCAGCAGCCCCGGGGGGGCCGGAGATGAGCAGTTCTTC.

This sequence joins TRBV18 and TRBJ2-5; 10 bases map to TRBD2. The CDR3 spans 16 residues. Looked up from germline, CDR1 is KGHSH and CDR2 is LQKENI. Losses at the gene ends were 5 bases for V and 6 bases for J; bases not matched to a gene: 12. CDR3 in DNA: TGTGCCAGCTCATTCCTAGCGGGAGATGGTGAAAAGACCCAGTACTTC. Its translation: CASSFLAGDGEKTQYF.

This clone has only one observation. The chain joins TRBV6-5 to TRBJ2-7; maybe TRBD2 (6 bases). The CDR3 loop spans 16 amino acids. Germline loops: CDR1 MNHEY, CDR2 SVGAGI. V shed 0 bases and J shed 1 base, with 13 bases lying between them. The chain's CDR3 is CASSYSTGRGSYEQYF. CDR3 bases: TGTGCCAGCAGTTACTCGACGGGGCGGGGTTCCTACGAGCAGTACTTC.

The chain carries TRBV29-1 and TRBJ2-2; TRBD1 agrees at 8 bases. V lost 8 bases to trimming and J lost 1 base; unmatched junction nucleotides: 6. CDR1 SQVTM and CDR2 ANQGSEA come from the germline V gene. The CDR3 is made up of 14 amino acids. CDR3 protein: CSSRGQGNTGELFF. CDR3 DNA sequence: TGCAGCAGCAGAGGACAGGGGAACACCGGGGAGCTGTTTTTT.

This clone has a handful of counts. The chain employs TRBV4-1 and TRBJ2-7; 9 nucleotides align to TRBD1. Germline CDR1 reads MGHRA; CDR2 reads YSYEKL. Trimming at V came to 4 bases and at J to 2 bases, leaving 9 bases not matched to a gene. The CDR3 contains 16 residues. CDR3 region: CASSLSGTGIPYEQYF. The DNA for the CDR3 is TGCGCCAGCAGCCTTTCGGGGACAGGGATTCCCTACGAGCAGTACTTC.

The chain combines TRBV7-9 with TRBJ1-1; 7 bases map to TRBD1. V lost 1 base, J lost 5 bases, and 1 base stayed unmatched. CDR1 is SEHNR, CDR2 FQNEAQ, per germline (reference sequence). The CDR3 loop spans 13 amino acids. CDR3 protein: CASSLGTGTEAFF. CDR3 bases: TGTGCCAGCAGCTTAGGGACAGGAACTGAAGCTTTCTTT.

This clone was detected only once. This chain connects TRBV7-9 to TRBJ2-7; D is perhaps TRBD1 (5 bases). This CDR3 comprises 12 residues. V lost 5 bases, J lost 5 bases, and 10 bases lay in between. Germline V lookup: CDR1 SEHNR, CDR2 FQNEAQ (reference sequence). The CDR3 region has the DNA TGTGCCAGCAGCAATGGACAAAACGAGCAGTACTTC. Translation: CASSNGQNEQYF.

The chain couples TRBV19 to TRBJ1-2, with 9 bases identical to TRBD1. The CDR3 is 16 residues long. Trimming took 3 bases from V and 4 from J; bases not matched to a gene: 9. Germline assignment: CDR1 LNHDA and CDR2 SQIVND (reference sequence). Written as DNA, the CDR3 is TGTGCCAGTAGTATGTTGACAGGGGGTTCGGGCTATGGCTACACCTTC. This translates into CASSMLTGGSGYGYTF. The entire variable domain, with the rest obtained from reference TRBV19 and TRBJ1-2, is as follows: DGGITQSPKYLFRKEGQNVTLSCEQNLNHDAMYWYRQDPGQGLRLIYYSQIVNDFQKGDIAEGYSVSREKKESFPLTVTSAQKNPTAFYLCASSMLTGGSGYGYTFGSGTRLTVV.

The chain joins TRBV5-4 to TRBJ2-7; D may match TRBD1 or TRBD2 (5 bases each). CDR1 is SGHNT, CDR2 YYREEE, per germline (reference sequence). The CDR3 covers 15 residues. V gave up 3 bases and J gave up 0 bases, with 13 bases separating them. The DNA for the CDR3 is TGTGCCAGCAGCTCGGGACCGTTACCCTCCTACGAGCAGTACTTC. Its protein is CASSSGPLPSYEQYF.

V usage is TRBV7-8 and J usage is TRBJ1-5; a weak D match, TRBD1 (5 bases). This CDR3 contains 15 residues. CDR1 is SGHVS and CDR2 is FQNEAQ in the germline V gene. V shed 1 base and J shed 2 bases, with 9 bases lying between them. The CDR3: CASSLVGPGNQPQHF. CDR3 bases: TGTGCCAGCAGCTTAGTGGGGCCAGGCAATCAGCCCCAGCATTTT.

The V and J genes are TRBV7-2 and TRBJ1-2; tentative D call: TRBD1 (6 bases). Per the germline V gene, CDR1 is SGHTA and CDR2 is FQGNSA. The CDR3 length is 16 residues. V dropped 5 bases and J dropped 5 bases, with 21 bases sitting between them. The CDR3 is CASSQGWGTSSYGYTF. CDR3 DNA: TGTGCCAGCAGCCAAGGGTGGGGGACAAGCAGTTATGGCTACACCTTC.

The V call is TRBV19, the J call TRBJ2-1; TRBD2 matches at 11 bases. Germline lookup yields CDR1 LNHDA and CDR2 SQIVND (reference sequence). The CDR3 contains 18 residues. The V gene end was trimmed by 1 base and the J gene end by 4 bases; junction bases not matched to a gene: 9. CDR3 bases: TGTGCCAGTAGTATAGGACTAGCGGGACCCCGTTCTTACAATGAGCAGTTCTTC. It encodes CASSIGLAGPRSYNEQFF.

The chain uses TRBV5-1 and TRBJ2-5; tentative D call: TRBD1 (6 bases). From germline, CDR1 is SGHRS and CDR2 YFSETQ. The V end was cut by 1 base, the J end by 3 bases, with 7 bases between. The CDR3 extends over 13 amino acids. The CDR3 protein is CASSLSGEETQYF. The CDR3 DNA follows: TGCGCCAGCAGCTTGTCAGGGGAAGAGACCCAGTACTTC. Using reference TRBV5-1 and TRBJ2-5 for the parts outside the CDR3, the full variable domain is KAGVTQTPRYLIKTRGQQVTLSCSPISGHRSVSWYQQTPGQGLQFLFEYFSETQRNKGNFPGRFSGRQFSNSRSEMNVSTLELGDSALYLCASSLSGEETQYFGPGTRLLVL.

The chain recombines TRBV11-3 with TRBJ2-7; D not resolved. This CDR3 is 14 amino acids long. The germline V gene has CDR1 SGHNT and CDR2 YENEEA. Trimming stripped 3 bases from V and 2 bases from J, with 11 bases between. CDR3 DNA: TGTGCCAGCAGCTTTACGGGCCCAGCCTACGAGCAGTACTTC. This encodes CASSFTGPAYEQYF.

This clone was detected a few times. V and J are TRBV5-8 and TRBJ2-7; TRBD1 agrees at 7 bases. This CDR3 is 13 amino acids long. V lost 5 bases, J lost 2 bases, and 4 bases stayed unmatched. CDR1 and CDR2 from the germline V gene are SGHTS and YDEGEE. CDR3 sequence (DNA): TGTGCCAGCAGTAAAGACAGGGCCTACGAGCAGTACTTC. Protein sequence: CASSKDRAYEQYF.

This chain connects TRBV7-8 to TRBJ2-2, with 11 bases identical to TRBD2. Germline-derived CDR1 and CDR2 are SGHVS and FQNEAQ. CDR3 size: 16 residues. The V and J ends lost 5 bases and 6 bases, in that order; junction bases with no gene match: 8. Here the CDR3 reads CASSLRLAGFSGELFF. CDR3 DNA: TGTGCCAGCAGCCTTCGACTAGCGGGATTCTCCGGGGAGCTGTTTTTT.

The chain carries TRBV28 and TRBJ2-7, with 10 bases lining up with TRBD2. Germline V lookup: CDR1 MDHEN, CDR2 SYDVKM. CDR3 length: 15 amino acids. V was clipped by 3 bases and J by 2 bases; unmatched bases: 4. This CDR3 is CASSLGLATTYEQYF. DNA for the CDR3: TGTGCCAGCAGTTTGGGACTAGCGACTACCTACGAGCAGTACTTC.